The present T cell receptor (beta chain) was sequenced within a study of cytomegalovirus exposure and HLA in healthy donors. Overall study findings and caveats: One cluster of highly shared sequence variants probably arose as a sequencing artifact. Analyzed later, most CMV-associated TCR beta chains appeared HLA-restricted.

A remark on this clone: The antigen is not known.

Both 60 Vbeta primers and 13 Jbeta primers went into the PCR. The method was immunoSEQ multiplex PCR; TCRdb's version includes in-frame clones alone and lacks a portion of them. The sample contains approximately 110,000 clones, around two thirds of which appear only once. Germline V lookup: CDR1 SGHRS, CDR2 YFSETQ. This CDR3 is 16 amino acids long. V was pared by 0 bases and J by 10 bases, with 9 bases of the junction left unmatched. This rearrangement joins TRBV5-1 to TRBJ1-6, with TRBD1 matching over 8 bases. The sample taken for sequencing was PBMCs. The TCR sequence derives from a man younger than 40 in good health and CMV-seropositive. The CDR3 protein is CASSLDFQGARSPLHF. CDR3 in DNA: TGCGCCAGCAGCTTGGATTTCCAGGGGGCGCGGTCACCCCTCCACTTT.